Shown below are 27 T cell receptor beta chains from a single sample sequenced in a study of regulatory T cells in long-lasting Graves disease (dated by TCRdb to the early 2020s). Explained via the paper, the time point label denotes: newly diagnosed GD, antithyroid drugs for less than 3 months. For both TCR sequencing and RNA sequencing, RNA was extracted from PBMCs using TRIzol. Receptors were amplified or captured by multiplex PCR. TCRdb lists the instrument as Illumina HiSeq 4000. TCR beta libraries were built with iRepertoire HTBI primers and Arm-PCR amplification of CDR3 regions. Using fastp trimming at Q25 and MiXCR clonotype assembly, TCRdb reanalyzed the public sequencing data and kept in-frame beta chains. Entries that share a CDR3 protein sequence are merged under the most common genes and DNA. This sample comprises roughly 400,000 distinct CDR3 sequences, 16% of them detected only once. The ten largest clones take up around 23% of the sample.

This sample was shared with a second study, whose subject was T cells in Graves' hyperthyroidism and ophthalmopathy.

The source material was peripheral blood mononuclear cells (PBMCs), sampled at new diagnosis, from a patient treated with antithyroid drugs. The receptors shown here come from a woman in her late teens or twenties with Graves disease. Donor details come from another sample of the same person, matched by shared clones.

This clonotype was detected ten times or more. The V call is TRBV12-3 or TRBV12-4, the J call TRBJ2-3; D is uncertain. V gave up 6 bases and J gave up 1 base, with 11 bases separating them. The CDR3 runs to 14 residues. The CDR3, as DNA: TGTGCCAGCAGGGGCAGTGGACGCACAGATACGCAGTATTTT. It encodes CASRGSGRTDTQYF.

In its sample, this clonotype was seen many times. V usage is TRBV19 and J usage is TRBJ2-1, with D possibly TRBD2 on 6 matching bases. This CDR3 comprises 14 residues. The V gene's germline CDR1 is LNHDA and CDR2 SQIVND (reference sequence). With 3 bases removed from V and 2 bases from J, the gap between germline ends came to 8 bases. CDR3 coding DNA: TGTGCCAGTAGTATGCGGGACGCCTACAATGAGCAGTTCTTC. It yields the protein CASSMRDAYNEQFF.

In its sample, this clonotype was seen many times. The J gene is TRBJ2-1, the V gene TRBV20-1; the match to TRBD2 covers 14 bases. Germline assignment: CDR1 DFQATT and CDR2 SNEGSKA (reference sequence). This CDR3 has 13 amino acids. V lost 7 bases and J lost 12; bases outside the gene matches: 8. The CDR3 spells CSGRGLAGVGQFF. The CDR3 nucleotides read TGCAGTGGTAGGGGACTAGCGGGAGTAGGGCAGTTCTTC.

With regard to this clonotype: One end of the junction does not line up with germline, which may come from a read error. J is TRBJ2-1 and V is TRBV5-1, with 13 bases matching TRBD2. The germline CDR1 and CDR2 sequences are SGHRS and YFSETQ. The CDR3 loop spans 14 amino acids. The CDR3 loop is CASSKGTSGDEQLF. The CDR3 DNA sequence: TGCGCCAGCAGCAAAGGGACTAGCGGGGATGAGCAGCTCTTC.

Many counts were recorded for this clonotype. The chain joins TRBV7-9 to TRBJ2-1; D gene uncertain. The CDR3 has 16 amino acids. Germline CDR1 is SEHNR and CDR2 is FQNEAQ (reference sequence). V lost 4 bases, J lost 6 bases, and 19 bases lay in between. The CDR3 region has the DNA TGTGCCAGCAGCTCCCTGACGGGCCAAACCCTCAATGAGCAGTTCTTC. Translating it yields CASSSLTGQTLNEQFF.

This clonotype occurred many times. V gene TRBV6-9 combines with J gene TRBJ1-2, with D unresolved. Germline V lookup: CDR1 MNHGY, CDR2 SVAAGI. This CDR3 region has 14 residues. The ends were cut back, 2 bases at V and 0 bases at J, with 7 bases in the middle. The CDR3 region has the DNA TGTGCCAGCAGTTATACTGAGGCTAACTATGGCTACACCTTC. It is translated as CASSYTEANYGYTF.

This clonotype was seen more than once but under ten times. V is TRBV6-2 or TRBV6-3 and J is TRBJ2-1; TRBD2 matches 8 bases. Germline V lookup: CDR1 MNHEY, CDR2 SVGEGT. This CDR3 spans 15 amino acids. After removal of 6 bases from V and 2 bases from J, the junction contained 6 bases not matched to a gene. CDR3 sequence reads: CASSTAGDTYNEQFF. The CDR3 DNA sequence: TGTGCCAGCAGCACAGCGGGGGACACCTACAATGAGCAGTTCTTC.

This clonotype appeared a few times. The J gene is TRBJ2-5, the V gene TRBV20-1; D is possibly TRBD2 (6 bases). Trimming cost V 5 bases and J 8 bases, with 18 bases left between them. The CDR3 extends over 13 amino acids. Germline assignment: CDR1 DFQATT and CDR2 SNEGSKA (reference sequence). The CDR3 nucleotides read TGCAGTGCTTATGGAGGGGTAATTTCAACCCAGTACTTC. Translated: CSAYGGVISTQYF.

The chain links TRBV12-3 or TRBV12-4 to TRBJ2-7; TRBD1 is a possible D gene (6 bases). The CDR3 contains 14 residues. V lost 9 bases and J 0 bases, leaving 15 bases between the germline ends. CDR3 residues: CARVGRGDSYEQYF. Here the CDR3 DNA reads TGTGCCAGGGTCGGCAGGGGCGACTCCTACGAGCAGTACTTC.

This clonotype was detected many times. The chain links TRBV28 to TRBJ2-1; TRBD2 might be the D (5 bases). The CDR3 is 18 residues long. Trimming cost V 3 bases and J 1 base, with 19 bases left between them. The germline V gene has CDR1 MDHEN and CDR2 SYDVKM. The CDR3 protein is CASSFPRASGFSYNEQFF. CDR3 DNA sequence: TGTGCCAGCAGTTTTCCCCGTGCAAGCGGATTTTCCTACAATGAGCAGTTCTTC.

Only a few counts were recorded for this clonotype. This rearrangement joins TRBV4-3 to TRBJ2-1; 11 bases are a match to TRBD2. The CDR3 contains 19 residues. V trimming: 1 base; J trimming: 8 bases; junction bases outside the gene matches: 16. Germline values: CDR1 LGHNA, CDR2 YSLEER. CDR3 protein: CASSQGPQTSGSRYDEQFF. Written as DNA, the CDR3 is TGCGCCAGCAGCCAAGGGCCCCAAACTAGCGGGAGTAGGTACGATGAGCAGTTCTTC.

This clonotype was seen many times. CDR3 in amino acids: CASSLESGGGANIQYF. The CDR3 coding sequence is TGTGCCAGCAGCTTAGAGTCGGGAGGGGGTGCGAACATTCAGTACTTC. V gene TRBV11-3 combines with J gene TRBJ2-4; 8 bases match TRBD2. V gave up 0 bases and J gave up 7 bases; unmatched junction bases: 8. CDR1 is SGHNT, CDR2 YENEEA, per germline. This CDR3 contains 16 residues.

This clonotype was detected ten times or more. The V call is TRBV28, the J call TRBJ2-3; 8 bases map to TRBD1. Germline-derived CDR1 and CDR2 are MDHEN and SYDVKM. The CDR3 sequence is 18 residues long. The V segment lost 5 bases and the J segment 4 bases; nucleotides outside the gene matches: 17. CDR3 residues: CASSRGSEATGAADTQYF. CDR3 DNA: TGTGCCAGCAGTCGGGGGAGTGAAGCGACAGGGGCAGCAGATACGCAGTATTTT. Looking up the rest from reference TRBV28 and TRBJ2-3 gives the full variable domain: DVKVTQSSRYLVKRTGEKVFLECVQDMDHENMFWYRQDPGLGLRLIYFSYDVKMKEKGDIPEGYSVSREKKERFSLILESASTNQTSMYLCASSRGSEATGAADTQYFGPGTRLTVL.

The sample holds a few counts of this clonotype. The chain links TRBV24-1 to TRBJ2-5, with TRBD2 identical over 14 bases. Germline lookup yields CDR1 KGHDR and CDR2 SFDVKD. The J segment lost 5 bases and the V segment lost 3 bases, leaving 7 bases of the junction unmatched. This CDR3 spans 17 amino acids. The CDR3, as DNA: TGTGCCACCAGTGATGTGACTAGCGGGAGGGTCCGGGAGACCCAGTACTTC. This sequence encodes CATSDVTSGRVRETQYF.

This sequence joins TRBV5-4 and TRBJ2-1; the match to TRBD1 covers 10 bases. The CDR3 runs 15 residues. Per germline, CDR1 SGHNT and CDR2 YYREEE (reference sequence). J lost 7 bases, V lost 4 bases, and 8 bases had no gene match. The CDR3 protein is CASSMGQGRRNEQFF. The CDR3 DNA reads TGTGCCAGCAGCATGGGACAGGGGCGACGGAATGAGCAGTTCTTC.

The chain recombines TRBV20-1 with TRBJ2-7, with TRBD2 matching over 15 bases. This CDR3 is built from 15 residues. Germline V gene lookup returns CDR1 DFQATT and CDR2 SNEGSKA (reference sequence). V gave up 4 bases and J gave up 2 bases; unmatched junction bases: 3. CDR3 protein: CSAIGLAGGPYEQYF. The CDR3 DNA reads as TGCAGTGCTATCGGACTAGCGGGAGGGCCCTACGAGCAGTACTTC.

This clonotype was counted at least ten times. This chain uses TRBV27 with TRBJ2-1, with TRBD2 matching 7 bases. Trimming took 8 bases from V and 6 from J; bases not matched to a gene: 10. CDR1 and CDR2 from the germline V gene are MNHEY and SMNVEV (reference sequence). This CDR3 spans 14 amino acids. DNA of the CDR3: TGTGCCAGCCACGGGTGGGAGGGCCGCAATGAGCAGTTCTTC. Translation: CASHGWEGRNEQFF.

This clonotype occurred many times. The chain combines TRBV6-2 or TRBV6-3 with TRBJ2-7, with a weak D call TRBD1 (5 bases). This CDR3 contains 14 residues. Germline CDR1 reads MNHEY; CDR2 reads SVGEGT. The V end lost 4 bases, the J end lost 2 bases, and 12 bases lay between the germline ends. The CDR3, as DNA: TGTGCCAGCAGTTCCCGAACAGGAACCTACGAGCAGTACTTC. Translation gives CASSSRTGTYEQYF.

Points on this clonotype: The junction does not match germline at one end; this may be a read error. This sequence joins TRBV6-2 or TRBV6-3 and TRBJ1-1; D is unresolved. The CDR3 extends over 14 amino acids. In germline, CDR1 is MNHEY, CDR2 SVGEGT. This CDR3 is CTSKGPLMNTEAFF. Here the CDR3 DNA reads TGTACCAGTAAAGGGCCATTAATGAACACTGAAGCTTTCTTT.

This clonotype was detected only a few times. The chain recombines TRBV5-6 with TRBJ2-1; unclear D gene. V lost 3 bases and J 4 bases, leaving 8 bases between the germline ends. The CDR3 spans 13 residues. In germline, CDR1 is SGHDT, CDR2 YYEEEE. The DNA for the CDR3 is TGTGCCAGCAGCTACCCACAATACAATGAGCAGTTCTTC. Its translation is CASSYPQYNEQFF.

J is TRBJ1-1 and V is TRBV12-3 or TRBV12-4; D not resolved. This CDR3 has 16 residues. V was pared by 6 bases and J by 4 bases, with 21 bases between. CDR3 sequence (DNA): TGTGCCAGCAGAAAAATAATCGGGGTACTGATCACTGAAGCTTTCTTT. Encoded protein: CASRKIIGVLITEAFF.

The chain employs TRBV5-1 and TRBJ2-3; 8 positions agree with TRBD2. Germline lookup yields CDR1 SGHRS and CDR2 YFSETQ. V was clipped by 0 bases and J by 1 base; unmatched bases: 1. CDR3 length: 15 amino acids. CDR3 in amino acids: CASSLGGLGTDTQYF. CDR3 in DNA: TGCGCCAGCAGCTTGGGGGGACTAGGCACAGATACGCAGTATTTT.

Of note for this clonotype: This probably arose from a read error, given a far larger clone one base away. This rearrangement joins TRBV11-2 to TRBJ2-1, with D possibly being TRBD2 (6 bases). The V and J ends lost 8 bases and 2 bases respectively, with 16 bases between them. Germline V gene data show CDR1 as SGHAT and CDR2 as FQNNGV. This CDR3 has 15 amino acids. CDR3 protein: CASLGLERAYNEQFF. DNA of the CDR3: TGTGCCAGCTTAGGATTGGAGCGGGCCTACAATGAGCAGTTCTTC.

This clonotype showed up many times. This chain connects TRBV2 to TRBJ2-1; D tentatively fits TRBD1 or TRBD2 (5 bases each). The CDR3 is made up of 12 amino acids. Germline CDR1 is SNHLY and CDR2 is FYNNEI. Here the CDR3 DNA reads TGTGCTTGGGGACCTAGCATACATGAGCAGTTCTTC. Translating it yields CAWGPSIHEQFF. The complete variable domain, with remaining parts taken from reference TRBV2 and TRBJ2-1, reads EPEVTQTPSHQVTQMGQEVILRCVPISNHLYFYWYRQILGQKVEFLVSFYNNEISEKSEIFDDQFSVERPDGSNFTLKIRSTKLEDSAMYFCAWGPSIHEQFFGPGTRLTVL.

The V call is TRBV6-5, the J call TRBJ2-2; no firm D call. In germline, CDR1 is MNHEY, CDR2 SVGAGI. With 4 bases removed from V and 6 bases from J, the gap between germline ends came to 9 bases. The CDR3 is 13 residues long. CDR3 nucleotide sequence: TGTGCCAGCAGTTTGTTGGTGGCCGGGGAGCTGTTTTTT. This translates into CASSLLVAGELFF.

The chain is built from TRBV5-5 and TRBJ2-1; 9 bases are a match to TRBD2. The length of the CDR3 is 19 residues. Trimming took 2 bases from V and 0 from J; bases not matched to a gene: 12. Germline CDR1 reads SGHKS; CDR2 reads YYEKEE (reference sequence). The CDR3 region has the DNA TGTGCCAGCAGCTTCGTCCTAGCGGGGTACGCCAGCTCCTACAATGAGCAGTTCTTC. Translating it yields CASSFVLAGYASSYNEQFF.

The chain combines TRBV5-8 with TRBJ2-2; no clear D. The germline V and J ends were trimmed by 0 bases and 0 bases, with 6 bases remaining between them. Per germline, CDR1 SGHTS and CDR2 YDEGEE. The CDR3 has 15 amino acids. For the CDR3, the DNA is TGTGCCAGCAGCTTGGTCGGGTCGAACACCGGGGAGCTGTTTTTT. Its protein product is CASSLVGSNTGELFF.